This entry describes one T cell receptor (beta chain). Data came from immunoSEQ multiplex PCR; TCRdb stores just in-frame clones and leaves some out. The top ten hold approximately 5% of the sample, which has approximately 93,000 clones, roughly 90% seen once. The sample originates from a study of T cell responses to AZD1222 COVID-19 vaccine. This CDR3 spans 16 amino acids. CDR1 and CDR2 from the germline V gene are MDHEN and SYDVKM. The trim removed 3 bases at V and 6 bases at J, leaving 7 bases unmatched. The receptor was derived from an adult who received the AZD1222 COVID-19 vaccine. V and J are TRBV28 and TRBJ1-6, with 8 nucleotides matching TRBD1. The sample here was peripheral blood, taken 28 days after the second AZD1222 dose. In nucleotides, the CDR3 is TGTGCCAGCAGTTTTCCCGGACAGGGAGCTAATTCACCCCTCCACTTT. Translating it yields CASSFPGQGANSPLHF.